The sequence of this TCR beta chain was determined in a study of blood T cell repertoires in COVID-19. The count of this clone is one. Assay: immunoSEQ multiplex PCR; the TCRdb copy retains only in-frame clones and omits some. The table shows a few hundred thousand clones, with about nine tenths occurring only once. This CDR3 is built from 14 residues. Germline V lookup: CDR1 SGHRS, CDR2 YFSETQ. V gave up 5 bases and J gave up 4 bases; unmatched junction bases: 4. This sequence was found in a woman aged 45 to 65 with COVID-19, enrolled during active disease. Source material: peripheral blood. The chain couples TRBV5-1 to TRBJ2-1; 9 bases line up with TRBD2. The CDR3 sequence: CASRVAGAYNEQFF. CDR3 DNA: TGCGCCAGCAGAGTAGCGGGGGCTTACAATGAGCAGTTCTTC. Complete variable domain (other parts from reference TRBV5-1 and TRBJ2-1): KAGVTQTPRYLIKTRGQQVTLSCSPISGHRSVSWYQQTPGQGLQFLFEYFSETQRNKGNFPGRFSGRQFSNSRSEMNVSTLELGDSALYLCASRVAGAYNEQFFGPGTRLTVL.